The rows below give T cell receptor beta chains drawn from one sample of a study of cytotoxic CD8 clonotypes in ibrutinib-treated CLL. Some clones are missing from TCRdb's copy, which holds only in-frame ones; the method was immunoSEQ multiplex PCR. The repertoire consists of more than 110,000 clones, with around 93% occurring once and the leading ten covering less than 14%. The sequencing here drew on PBMCs, taken after 12 months of ibrutinib treatment. The receptor source for this set is a human donor with chronic lymphocytic leukemia. Each CDR3 is given with its conserved first and last residue. Clone sizes are given selectively: once, few, many, or a class where the clone is expanded.

size	length	V	J	CDR3
.	16	TRBV5-1	TRBJ2-7	CASSPLPGLSSYEQYF
.	11	TRBV2	TRBJ1-2	CASSPTYGYTF
.	13	TRBV10-1	TRBJ2-3	CASSELPLDTQYF
once	13	TRBV29-1	TRBJ2-7	CSVEGDEGYEQYF
.	16	TRBV28	TRBJ2-5	CASSSSAGSLGETQYF
.	16	TRBV27	TRBJ2-1	CASSSSRGVAYNEQFF
once	16	TRBV2	TRBJ1-3	CASAKQQPFSGNTIYF
.	12	TRBV10-3	TRBJ2-1	CAITGVANEQFF
.	14	TRBV5-6	TRBJ2-4	CASSFAGSENIQYF
once	14	TRBV27	TRBJ2-7	CASSLRQGGYEQYF
few	15	TRBV9	TRBJ2-1	CASSVEATPKDEQFF
.	16	TRBV2	TRBJ2-2	CASFLGTSASVGELFF
.	13	TRBV29-1	TRBJ2-7	CSVRVLTSYEQYF
.	15	TRBV19	TRBJ1-5	CASSAAGGSNQPQHF
.	15	TRBV11-2	TRBJ2-1	CASSPTGLLSNEQFF
.	15	TRBV28	TRBJ2-5	CASSLLAGIIETQYF
.	15	TRBV7-2	TRBJ2-1	CASSLDELEANEQFF
.	13	TRBV15	TRBJ2-5	CATSRAGKETQYF
.	14	TRBV6-6	TRBJ2-1	CASSLLGAFNEQFF
.	16	TRBV28	TRBJ2-7	CASSFVFGRPNYEQYF
.	14	TRBV6-5	TRBJ2-7	CASSLWTGAYEQYF
.	14	TRBV5-1	TRBJ2-4	CASGAGGPRDIQYF
.	15	TRBV6-5	TRBJ2-7	CASSKVAEPFYEQYF
.	15	TRBV4-1	TRBJ2-1	CASSLGLAWYNEQFF
.	15	TRBV19	TRBJ2-7	CASSMSGRNPYEQYF
.	15	TRBV7-9	TRBJ2-7	CASSLAGDAVYEQYF
.	14	TRBV4-2	TRBJ2-1	CASSQDTGLNEQFF
once	13	TRBV7-7	TRBJ2-1	CASSLADRGEQFF
.	10	TRBV30	TRBJ1-1	CAWGTVGAFF
.	16	TRBV19	TRBJ1-2	CASTKGSQAANYGYTF
.	15	TRBV27	TRBJ1-3	CASSFTGSSGNTIYF
.	14	TRBV29-1	TRBJ2-1	CSVDPGTGVNEQFF
.	14	TRBV27	TRBJ1-5	CASSTDRDAQPQHF
.	14	TRBV6-5	TRBJ2-3	CASRTGLVTDTQYF
once	14	TRBV6-5	TRBJ1-3	CASTGRASGNTIYF
once	13	TRBV11-2	TRBJ1-2	CASSQQGYYGYTF
.	15	TRBV9	TRBJ2-5	CASSVGGIVKETQYF
few	14	TRBV11-2	TRBJ2-2	CASSLLSVTGELFF
once	12	TRBV7-2	TRBJ2-7	CASSQGAYEQYF